This T cell receptor beta chain was recorded in a study of post-analysis software for immune sequencing data. The library was made from cDNA and included unique molecular identifiers. TCRdb re-called the PCR reads through MiXCR, storing one row per CDR3 protein. The sample yields about 460,000 distinct CDR3 sequences, under 55% seen once. Points from the study as a whole: Patients showed TRBV5-6, TRBV5-1 and TRBV20-1 among a few TRBV segments more frequent than in controls.

This clonotype was picked up a small number of times. The antigen is unknown. V gave up 4 bases and J gave up 6 bases, with 16 bases separating them. This CDR3 is built from 14 residues. Germline CDR1 is MNHEY and CDR2 is SMNVEV (reference sequence). Source material: blood. The sequence was collected from a girl between 10 and 17 years old with multiple sclerosis. The chain combines TRBV27 with TRBJ2-7; D not certain. The CDR3 DNA is TGTGCCAGCAGTTCCCTAGGATCCCCTTCCGAGCAGTACTTC. Residues: CASSSLGSPSEQYF.